Listed below are T cell receptor beta chains from one sample, sequenced in a study of lymphopenia after photon versus proton radiotherapy. Clones were read by immunoSEQ multiplex PCR, and TCRdb kept only the in-frame ones, dropping some. The top ten clones hold 10% of a sample with some 41,000 clones, about 82% of them seen once. Here the sequenced sample was peripheral blood, taken from a patient treated with proton-based radiotherapy. The receptors were sampled from a woman in her seventies with pancreatic cancer. Some clones in this sample may be carry-over from other donors' samples. Both conserved end residues are part of each CDR3. The D gene is left open where the match is weak. The listing skips clone size in some rows; elsewhere it reads once, few, many or a size class.

>.|TRBV28|TRBJ1-2|TRBD1
CASGPGQGAPGYTF
TGTGCCAGCGGCCCGGGACAGGGGGCTCCCGGCTACACCTTC
>once|TRBV30|TRBJ1-5|TRBD1
CAWSPPDRVYQPQHF
TGTGCCTGGAGTCCTCCGGACAGGGTGTATCAGCCCCAGCATTTT
>.|TRBV6-6|TRBJ2-4|.
CASSPGQGDNIQYF
TGTGCCAGCAGCCCCGGGCAGGGAGACAACATTCAGTACTTC
>.|TRBV28|TRBJ1-2|TRBD1
CASRPTGGRYGYTF
TGTGCCAGCAGACCGACAGGGGGAAGGTATGGCTACACCTTC
>.|TRBV7-6|TRBJ2-7|TRBD1
CASPKQAGGLFDEQYF
TGTGCCAGCCCAAAACAAGCAGGGGGTTTGTTTGACGAGCAGTACTTC
>.|TRBV6-1|TRBJ2-2|TRBD1
CASSEVDRWTGTTGELFF
TGTGCCAGCAGTGAAGTAGATAGATGGACAGGGACCACCGGGGAGCTGTTTTTT
>.|TRBV11-2|TRBJ1-5|.
CASSLTGDSNQPQHF
TGTGCCAGCAGCTTAACAGGAGATAGCAATCAGCCCCAGCATTTT
>.|TRBV5-6|TRBJ2-3|TRBD2
CASSIPGGLERPDTQYF
TGTGCCAGCTCGATTCCCGGAGGACTAGAGAGACCAGATACGCAGTATTTT
>.|TRBV7-9|TRBJ1-2|.
CASSLAITDNYGYTF
TGTGCCAGCAGCTTAGCAATCACCGACAACTATGGCTACACCTTC
>.|TRBV7-9|TRBJ1-1|.
CASSLAHRVRTEAFF
TGTGCCAGCAGCTTAGCGCACAGGGTTCGGACTGAAGCTTTCTTT
>.|TRBV7-9|TRBJ2-2|TRBD1
CASSESGQAGRGELFF
TGTGCCAGCAGCGAGTCAGGACAGGCAGGACGAGGGGAGCTGTTTTTT
>.|TRBV5-4|TRBJ1-4|TRBD1
CASSPGTGGMEKLFF
TGTGCCAGCAGCCCCGGGACAGGGGGTATGGAAAAACTGTTTTTT
>.|TRBV14|TRBJ2-3|TRBD2
CASSQDPGTSGNPRNWGTQYF
TGTGCCAGCAGCCAAGATCCCGGGACTAGCGGGAATCCGAGGAACTGGGGTACGCAGTATTTT
>few|TRBV5-1|TRBJ1-6|.
CASSRTDNSPLHF
TGCGCCAGCAGCAGGACAGATAATTCACCCCTCCACTTT
>.|TRBV9|TRBJ2-7|TRBD1
CASSARQGGFEQYF
TGTGCCAGCAGCGCCAGACAGGGGGGTTTCGAGCAGTACTTC